Below, 13 T cell receptor beta chains from the same sample are listed, as sequenced in a study of OX40 agonist ivuxolimab in advanced cancers. Library creation used the immunoSEQ multiplex PCR assay. TCRdb re-hosts the immuneACCESS table, in-frame sequences only. Its copies lack some clones; in the studies checked, an unresolved V gene accounts for under half of them, and the cause for the rest is not known. In this sample the table shows more than 65,000 clones, under 90% of which occur a single time. The ten most abundant clones make up less than 2.5% of the sample. This sample comprised CD4+ or CD8+ T cells sorted from blood, obtained in a trial of the OX40 agonist ivuxolimab. The receptor source for this set is an adult with an advanced solid tumor such as melanoma, head and neck, liver or kidney cancer.

The chain carries TRBV6-4 and TRBJ1-2, with 9 bases that match TRBD1. Germline V gene sequence: CDR1 MRHNA, CDR2 SNTAGT. CDR3 length: 15 residues. J lost 7 bases, V lost 4 bases, and 10 bases had no gene match. CDR3 DNA: TGTGCCAGCAGTGGCTCCGGACAGGGGTTGTCTGGCTACACCTTC. It specifies CASSGSGQGLSGYTF.

V is TRBV12-5 and J is TRBJ2-3; 9 positions agree with TRBD1. This CDR3 has 13 amino acids. Per the germline V gene, CDR1 is LGHNT and CDR2 is FRNRAP. After removal of 9 bases from V and 2 bases from J, the junction contained 3 bases not matched to a gene. CDR3 coding DNA: TGTGCTAGCGGGACAGGGAACACAGATACGCAGTATTTT. It specifies CASGTGNTDTQYF.

The CDR3 DNA reads TGTGCCAGTAGGGATCGGGGGACTAGTGACACGCAGTATTTT. It codes for CASRDRGTSDTQYF. This chain links TRBV19 with TRBJ2-3; the match to TRBD2 covers 8 bases. CDR1 is LNHDA, CDR2 SQIVND, per germline (reference sequence). There are 14 residues in the CDR3. After removal of 6 bases from V and 9 bases from J, the junction contained 11 bases not matched to a gene.

This clone came up many times. This chain connects TRBV6-1 to TRBJ1-3; 7 bases are shared with TRBD1. Germline lookup yields CDR1 MNHNS and CDR2 SASEGT. The CDR3 has 14 amino acids. Unmatched junction bases numbered 2, after V lost 5 bases and J lost 1 base. The CDR3 sequence is CASSPGGSGNTIYF. Written as DNA, the CDR3 is TGTGCCAGCAGTCCAGGGGGATCTGGAAACACCATATATTTT.

This chain uses TRBV30 with TRBJ1-1, with a possible D match to TRBD1 (6 bases). This CDR3 contains 12 residues. The V gene's germline CDR1 is GTSNPN and CDR2 SVGIG (reference sequence). Trimming took 3 bases from V and 8 from J, leaving 13 bases between them. CDR3 protein: CAWRAGAGEAFF. CDR3 nucleotides: TGTGCCTGGAGAGCGGGGGCAGGGGAAGCTTTCTTT.

V and J are TRBV7-8 and TRBJ2-3; 9 bases fit TRBD2. The V and J ends lost 4 bases and 4 bases, in that order; junction bases with no gene match: 9. This CDR3 is 16 amino acids long. The germline gives CDR1 SGHVS, CDR2 FQNEAQ. The CDR3 reads CASSYAPGLASDTQYF. The CDR3 region has the DNA TGTGCCAGCAGCTACGCTCCGGGACTAGCATCAGATACGCAGTATTTT.

This clone has a handful of counts. The chain combines TRBV30 with TRBJ1-2; no reliable D call. Trimming left V 4 bases short and J 6 bases short, with 9 bases between. The CDR3 sequence is 11 residues long. Per germline, CDR1 GTSNPN and CDR2 SVGIG (reference sequence). The CDR3 DNA follows: TGTGCCTGGACCCCAGTGGATGGCTACACCTTC. Translation gives CAWTPVDGYTF.

The genes are TRBV2 and TRBJ1-2, with D perhaps matching TRBD1 (6 bases). V was shortened by 4 bases and J by 6 bases, with 12 bases between the two germline ends. The CDR3 has 13 residues. Germline values: CDR1 SNHLY, CDR2 FYNNEI. Written as DNA, the CDR3 is TGTGCCAGCAGTGGCAGGGGTAGAGATGGCTACACCTTC. Encoded protein: CASSGRGRDGYTF.

For this clone: The CDR3 carries no conserved terminal phenylalanine or tryptophan, so it likely arises from a read error. The DNA is left out, because the CDR3 cannot be placed on it with certainty; the CDR3 is given as TCRdb lists it. The chain joins TRBV2 to TRBJ2-7; TRBD2, the D gene given by the table, was not confirmed from the DNA. Looked up from germline, CDR1 is SNHLY and CDR2 is FYNNEI. Termini included, the CDR3 measures 12 amino acids. CDR3 region: CASSELAGPLVL.

This chain joins TRBV5-5 and TRBJ2-1; 9 nucleotides agree with TRBD2. Germline V gene sequence: CDR1 SGHKS, CDR2 YYEKEE (reference sequence). V shed 4 bases and J 4 bases; nucleotides not matched to a gene: 6. The CDR3 consists of 15 residues. CDR3 nucleotides: TGTGCCAGCAGCGTAGCGGGAGCAAATTACAATGAGCAGTTCTTC. Protein product: CASSVAGANYNEQFF.

The chain couples TRBV7-2 to TRBJ2-5; the D gene is possibly TRBD2 (5 bases). The CDR3 contains 14 residues. V gave up 0 bases and J gave up 5 bases, with 10 bases separating them. Germline-derived CDR1 and CDR2 are SGHTA and FQGNSA. The CDR3 nucleotides are TGTGCCAGCAGCTTAGCGAGGGTGGGGGAGACCCAGTACTTC. It encodes CASSLARVGETQYF.

The chain combines TRBV10-3 with TRBJ2-7; no clear D gene. V was clipped by 0 bases and J by 2 bases, with 8 bases between them. Looked up from germline, CDR1 is ENHRY and CDR2 is SYGVKD. There are 14 residues in the CDR3. The CDR3 sequence is CAISESLGTYEQYF. In nucleotides, the CDR3 is TGTGCCATCAGTGAGTCCCTGGGGACCTACGAGCAGTACTTC.

This clone was detected once. The chain joins TRBV19 to TRBJ2-5; possible D gene TRBD2, 6 bases. Trimming pared 3 bases from V and 2 bases from J, leaving 16 bases between. The CDR3 runs to 16 residues. The germline V gene has CDR1 LNHDA and CDR2 SQIVND (reference sequence). The chain's CDR3 is CASSIAGGIRQETQYF. CDR3 coding DNA: TGTGCCAGTAGTATTGCTGGCGGGATAAGGCAAGAGACCCAGTACTTC.